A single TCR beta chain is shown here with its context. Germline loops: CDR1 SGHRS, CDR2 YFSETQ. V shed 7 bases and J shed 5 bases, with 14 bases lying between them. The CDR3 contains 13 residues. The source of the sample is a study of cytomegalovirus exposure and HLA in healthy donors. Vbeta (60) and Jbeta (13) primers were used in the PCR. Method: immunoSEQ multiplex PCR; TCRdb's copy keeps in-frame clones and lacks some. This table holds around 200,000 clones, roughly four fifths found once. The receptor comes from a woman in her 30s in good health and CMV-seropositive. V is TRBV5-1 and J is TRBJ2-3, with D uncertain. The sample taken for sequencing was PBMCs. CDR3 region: CASSPIRGDTQYF. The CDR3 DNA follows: TGCGCCAGCTCCCCTATCCGCGGAGATACGCAGTATTTT.